This T cell receptor (beta chain) was retrieved from a study of response to subunit inactivated influenza vaccine. The germline CDR1 and CDR2 sequences are LGHNA and YSLEER. The CDR3 totals 18 residues. Trimming cost V 4 bases and J 0 bases, with 18 bases left between them. This clonotype came up a few times. TCRdb reanalysed the RT-PCR reads using MiXCR and keeps one entry per CDR3 protein. The sample lists 700,000 to 900,000 distinct CDR3 sequences, 21% occurring once. The specimen was PBMCs from blood, collected less than 6 days after vaccination. The V and J genes are TRBV4-3 and TRBJ2-2, with no clear D. The TCR comes from a man aged 50 to 59 who received an inactivated influenza vaccine. Written as DNA, the CDR3 is TGCGCCAGCAGCCCCGAGTTAGAGTCTCGTACGAACACCGGGGAGCTGTTTTTT. Residues: CASSPELESRTNTGELFF.